These 5 T cell receptor beta chains came from one sample sequenced in a study of T cell responses to AZD1222 COVID-19 vaccine. Clones were sequenced by immunoSEQ multiplex PCR, and TCRdb holds only the in-frame ones, with some missing. The sample holds 84,000 or so clones, 80% to 90% seen once. Specimen: peripheral blood, collected on day 0 of AZD1222 vaccination. The receptors stem from an adult in good health.

This clone occurred once. The DNA of the CDR3 is TGTGCCAGCAGTTCCTTAGGGACGGACTACGAGCAGTACTTC. It is translated as CASSSLGTDYEQYF. This chain joins TRBV27 and TRBJ2-7; D is perhaps TRBD1 or TRBD2 (5 bases each). CDR1 is MNHEY and CDR2 is SMNVEV in the germline V gene (reference sequence). The CDR3 length is 14 residues. V dropped 4 bases and J dropped 3 bases, with 13 bases sitting between them.

This clone was seen more than once but under ten times. The chain joins TRBV5-1 to TRBJ1-1; TRBD1 agrees at 9 bases. V gave up 0 bases and J gave up 8 bases; unmatched junction bases: 8. The length of the CDR3 is 15 residues. Per the germline V gene, CDR1 is SGHRS and CDR2 is YFSETQ. The CDR3 is CASSLESPGTGEAFF. The CDR3 DNA reads TGCGCCAGCAGCTTGGAAAGTCCCGGGACAGGGGAAGCTTTCTTT.

The chain recombines TRBV5-5 with TRBJ2-7; possibly TRBD2 for D (5 bases). V shed 4 bases and J shed 2 bases, with 13 bases lying between them. This CDR3 spans 14 amino acids. In germline, CDR1 is SGHKS, CDR2 YYEKEE (reference sequence). CDR3 in DNA: TGTGCCAGCAGCCCTAGGACTGGGACCTACGAGCAGTACTTC. This translates into CASSPRTGTYEQYF.

J is TRBJ2-3 and V is TRBV19; maybe TRBD2 (5 bases). The CDR3 is 12 amino acids. Looked up from germline, CDR1 is LNHDA and CDR2 is SQIVND (reference sequence). The ends were cut back, 4 bases at V and 5 bases at J, with 7 bases in the middle. CDR3 DNA sequence: TGTGCCAGTAGTACTGAGGGAGATACGCAGTATTTT. Residues: CASSTEGDTQYF.

The rearrangement joins TRBV29-1 to TRBJ2-2; D gene unclear. CDR3 length: 14 residues. CDR1 is SQVTM, CDR2 ANQGSEA, per germline. With 4 bases removed from V and 2 bases from J, the gap between germline ends came to 11 bases. The CDR3 DNA sequence: TGCAGCGTTGTAAGGCAGAGCAACACCGGGGAGCTGTTTTTT. It codes for CSVVRQSNTGELFF.